This T cell receptor (beta chain) was profiled in a study of blood T cell repertoires in COVID-19. The CDR3 is 17 residues long. With V trimmed by 9 bases and J by 0 bases, 12 bases remained unmatched. Germline CDR1 and CDR2: MDHEN and SYDVKM. Study processing details: Scientists estimated how many nucleated cells there were by amplifying reference gene primers. Sequencing was performed with immunoSEQ multiplex PCR; in TCRdb, only in-frame clones are kept and a portion is missing. The DNA was the basis for D and trimming; V, J and clone size are from that table. The repertoire has tens of thousands of clones, 70% to 90% of them found once; the top ten carry 0.95% to 1.5%.

The TCR was taken from a woman aged 60 to 75 with acute or convalescent COVID-19. J is TRBJ1-5 and V is TRBV28, with TRBD1 matching over 9 bases. Sequencing used peripheral blood. The chain's CDR3 is CASIQGANAYSNQPQHF. Written as DNA, the CDR3 is TGTGCCAGTATACAGGGGGCGAATGCCTATAGCAATCAGCCCCAGCATTTT.